The T cell receptor beta chain under discussion was sequenced for a study of T cells in tumors after PD-1 blockade. This clone was found a few times. Clones were sequenced by immunoSEQ multiplex PCR, and TCRdb holds only the in-frame ones, with some missing. The sample holds about 14,000 clones, roughly 80% seen once. Germline lookup yields CDR1 MDHEN and CDR2 SYDVKM. This CDR3 spans 15 amino acids. V lost 3 bases, J lost 6 bases, and 6 bases stayed unmatched. This TCR came from a human donor with basal cell carcinoma. The sequencing used PBMCs, collected after anti-PD-1 treatment. V usage is TRBV28 and J usage is TRBJ2-3, with TRBD2 identical over 10 bases. In DNA form, the CDR3 reads TGTGCCAGCAGTTTGTTAGCGGGGGGCCAGGATACGCAGTATTTT. This sequence encodes CASSLLAGGQDTQYF.